The 25 T cell receptor beta chains below come from one sample, sequenced in a study of PD-1 blockade in classical Hodgkin lymphoma. Data came from immunoSEQ multiplex PCR; TCRdb stores just in-frame clones and leaves some out. The sample comprises approximately 65,000 clones, 88% of which are singletons, and around 13% rests with the top ten. Patients all relapsed after autologous stem cell transplantation, and there was variation in brentuximab vedotin exposure. This material consisted of peripheral blood mononuclear cells (PBMCs), taken at baseline. The source is a human donor with classical Hodgkin lymphoma.

The V gene is TRBV27, the J gene TRBJ1-1; D is possibly TRBD1 (5 bases). There are 13 residues in the CDR3. Germline V gene sequence: CDR1 MNHEY, CDR2 SMNVEV (reference sequence). The V end was cut by 8 bases, the J end by 2 bases, with 12 bases between. The chain's CDR3 is CASQTDRNTEAFF. The CDR3 nucleotides read TGTGCCAGCCAAACCGACAGAAACACTGAAGCTTTCTTT.

The genes are TRBV5-1 and TRBJ2-3, with 8 nucleotides matching TRBD1. This CDR3 has 15 residues. Germline assignment: CDR1 SGHRS and CDR2 YFSETQ. V shed 6 bases and J 3 bases; nucleotides not matched to a gene: 9. The CDR3 region has the DNA TGCGCCAGCAAAACTCAGACAGGGGTAACAGATACGCAGTATTTT. Translated: CASKTQTGVTDTQYF.

The rearrangement links TRBV9 to TRBJ1-4; D gene unclear. There are 14 residues in the CDR3. Germline V gene data show CDR1 as SGDLS and CDR2 as YYNGEE. With 1 base removed from V and 6 bases from J, the gap between germline ends came to 10 bases. The CDR3 DNA reads TGTGCCAGCAGCGTAAGGGCAGATCATGAAAAACTGTTTTTT. Translating it yields CASSVRADHEKLFF.

J is TRBJ2-6 and V is TRBV14; maybe TRBD2 (6 bases). The CDR3 contains 16 residues. Germline V gene sequence: CDR1 SGHDN, CDR2 FVKESK. Between the trimmed V and J ends, which lost 3 bases and 1 base, there was a span of 10 bases. The CDR3 region has the DNA TGTGCCAGCAGCCATCCCGGGAGTTCTGGGGCCAACGTCCTGACTTTC. It encodes CASSHPGSSGANVLTF.

Of note for this clone: Other DNA sequences within the sample encode an identical CDR3. The V gene is TRBV6-6, the J gene TRBJ2-7, with D perhaps TRBD1 (5 bases). This CDR3 has 13 residues. V was trimmed by 0 bases and J by 3 bases, leaving 6 bases between them. CDR1 MNHNY and CDR2 SVGAGI come from the germline V gene (reference sequence). CDR3 in amino acids: CASSYSDSYEQYF. DNA for the CDR3: TGTGCCAGCAGTTACTCTGACAGCTACGAGCAGTACTTC.

This chain links TRBV28 with TRBJ2-7, with TRBD1 matching 11 bases. V lost 6 bases and J lost 6; bases outside the gene matches: 7. Germline V gene lookup returns CDR1 MDHEN and CDR2 SYDVKM. The CDR3 runs to 14 residues. CDR3 bases: TGTGCCAGCAGCACGGGACAGGGGGGTGCCGAGCAGTACTTC. This translates into CASSTGQGGAEQYF.

V and J are TRBV2 and TRBJ1-1, with 8 bases matching TRBD1. J lost 4 bases, V lost 7 bases, and 8 bases had no gene match. Germline CDR1 and CDR2: SNHLY and FYNNEI. CDR3 size: 14 residues. For the CDR3, the DNA is TGTGCCAGCATATACCCCAGGGGGCCCACTGAAGCTTTCTTT. Translating gives CASIYPRGPTEAFF.

In this sample, this clone turned up a few times. This chain uses TRBV2 with TRBJ1-5; 9 bases are a match to TRBD1. This CDR3 region has 18 residues. The V gene's germline CDR1 is SNHLY and CDR2 FYNNEI. Losses at the gene ends were 6 bases for V and 2 bases for J; bases not matched to a gene: 14. CDR3 amino acids: CASRDQGTGPRGNQPQHF. For the CDR3, the DNA is TGTGCCAGCAGAGATCAAGGGACAGGGCCCCGGGGCAATCAGCCCCAGCATTTT. Full variable domain (rest looked up from reference TRBV2 and TRBJ1-5): EPEVTQTPSHQVTQMGQEVILRCVPISNHLYFYWYRQILGQKVEFLVSFYNNEISEKSEIFDDQFSVERPDGSNFTLKIRSTKLEDSAMYFCASRDQGTGPRGNQPQHFGDGTRLSIL.

The count of this clone is one. The genes are TRBV5-6 and TRBJ2-3; TRBD2 matches at 8 bases. The CDR3 consists of 14 residues. The germline V gene has CDR1 SGHDT and CDR2 YYEEEE. The J segment lost 4 bases and the V segment lost 4 bases, leaving 5 bases of the junction unmatched. The CDR3 protein is CASSEGTRADTQYF. For the CDR3, the DNA is TGTGCCAGCAGCGAAGGGACTAGAGCAGATACGCAGTATTTT.

The chain couples TRBV18 to TRBJ1-2; D unresolved. This CDR3 spans 13 amino acids. Germline V gene lookup returns CDR1 KGHSH and CDR2 LQKENI. Trimming stripped 5 bases from V and 0 bases from J, with 7 bases between. CDR3 in DNA: TGTGCCAGCTCAGAAGACGCTAACTATGGCTACACCTTC. Translated: CASSEDANYGYTF.

V usage is TRBV7-2 and J usage is TRBJ2-3; 11 positions match TRBD2. The trim removed 5 bases at V and 5 bases at J, leaving 9 bases unmatched. Per germline, CDR1 SGHTA and CDR2 FQGNSA. The length of the CDR3 is 16 residues. The CDR3 nucleotides read TGTGCCAGCAGCCCCCTAGCGGGGGGCCCAGGAGATACGCAGTATTTT. It yields the protein CASSPLAGGPGDTQYF.

This chain links TRBV29-1 with TRBJ2-3; weak D call: TRBD2 (5 bases). The CDR3 consists of 16 residues. With 1 base removed from V and 0 bases from J, the gap between germline ends came to 14 bases. Germline lookup yields CDR1 SQVTM and CDR2 ANQGSEA. CDR3 sequence: CSVEGEGRVSTDTQYF. CDR3 in DNA: TGCAGCGTTGAAGGGGAAGGGCGGGTTAGCACAGATACGCAGTATTTT.

The chain carries TRBV9 and TRBJ2-1, with 8 bases that match TRBD2. The CDR3 is 14 amino acids. V shed 4 bases and J 7 bases; nucleotides not matched to a gene: 7. Germline-derived CDR1 and CDR2 are SGDLS and YYNGEE. CDR3 protein: CASSPGGAENEQFF. CDR3 in DNA: TGTGCCAGCAGCCCCGGGGGGGCCGAGAATGAGCAGTTCTTC. The full variable domain, its missing parts supplied by reference TRBV9 and TRBJ2-1, is DSGVTQTPKHLITATGQRVTLRCSPRSGDLSVYWYQQSLDQGLQFLIQYYNGEERAKGNILERFSAQQFPDLHSELNLSSLELGDSALYFCASSPGGAENEQFFGPGTRLTVL.

The CDR3 loop reads CASKGFTGELFF. CDR3 in DNA: TGTGCCAGCAAAGGATTTACCGGGGAGCTGTTTTTT. The chain links TRBV5-8 to TRBJ2-2; D is undetermined. V lost 6 bases and J lost 5, with 8 bases in between. Germline assignment: CDR1 SGHTS and CDR2 YDEGEE. The CDR3 runs to 12 residues.

The chain carries TRBV27 and TRBJ1-3; D gene ambiguous. The V gene's germline CDR1 is MNHEY and CDR2 SMNVEV (reference sequence). Trimming removed 2 bases from V and 4 bases from J, with 9 bases in between. The CDR3 loop spans 14 amino acids. DNA of the CDR3: TGTGCCAGCAGTTTAACAGACCGAGGAAACACCATATATTTT. It yields the protein CASSLTDRGNTIYF.

The rearrangement links TRBV4-1 to TRBJ1-1; no definite D call. CDR1 and CDR2 (germline): MGHRA, YSYEKL. V gave up 0 bases and J gave up 5 bases, with 7 bases separating them. The CDR3 is 13 residues long. The DNA of the CDR3 is TGCGCCAGCAGCCAAGAAGGGTGGACTGAAGCTTTCTTT. Protein: CASSQEGWTEAFF.

J is TRBJ1-2 and V is TRBV7-2, with a weak D call TRBD1 (5 bases). Per germline, CDR1 SGHTA and CDR2 FQGNSA. Between the trimmed V and J ends, which lost 5 bases and 7 bases, there was a span of 17 bases. The CDR3 length is 14 residues. The CDR3 sequence is CASSGAQRVGGYTF. The CDR3 coding sequence is TGTGCCAGCAGCGGGGCACAGAGGGTGGGTGGCTACACCTTC.

CDR3 coding DNA: TGTGCCAGCAGCTTAGTTGGGAGGACCGGGGAGCTGTTTTTT. It codes for CASSLVGRTGELFF. The J gene is TRBJ2-2, the V gene TRBV7-9; D perhaps matches TRBD2 (6 bases). Germline V gene lookup returns CDR1 SEHNR and CDR2 FQNEAQ (reference sequence). The germline V and J ends were trimmed by 1 base and 5 bases, with 8 bases remaining between them. The CDR3 extends over 14 amino acids.

J is TRBJ2-5 and V is TRBV21-1. The closer fit of TRBJ2-7 to the DNA end suggests the J call may be wrong. TRBV21-1 constitutes a pseudogene. This CDR3 is 13 amino acids long. As DNA, the CDR3 is TGTGCCAGCAGCAGGAACGTGACCTACGAGCAGTACTTC. This translates into CASSRNVTYEQYF.

This clone turned up a few times. The rearrangement links TRBV6-1 to TRBJ2-1; 7 bases agree with TRBD2. The CDR3 sequence is 15 residues long. The germline gives CDR1 MNHNS, CDR2 SASEGT. J lost 1 base, V lost 10 bases, and 10 bases had no gene match. CDR3 in DNA: TGTGCCACGGAGGAGGCTAGCGGTTCCTACAATGAGCAGTTCTTC. Amino acids: CATEEASGSYNEQFF.

The rearrangement links TRBV7-2 to TRBJ2-1, with D possibly TRBD2 on 5 matching bases. This CDR3 is 15 amino acids long. The germline V gene encodes CDR1 SGHTA and CDR2 FQGNSA. V was pared by 3 bases and J by 1 base, with 10 bases between. The CDR3 loop reads CASSLAGESYNEQFF. The CDR3 coding sequence is TGTGCCAGCAGCTTGGCCGGGGAGTCCTACAATGAGCAGTTCTTC.

The gene calls are TRBV11-2 and TRBJ1-1; D call uncertain. Germline V gives CDR1 SGHAT, CDR2 FQNNGV. The CDR3 sequence is 16 residues long. The V end lost 2 bases, the J end lost 3 bases, and 16 bases lay between the germline ends. CDR3 nucleotides: TGTGCCAGCAGCTTATGGCAGGAGGTGGGTGACACTGAAGCTTTCTTT. Its translation: CASSLWQEVGDTEAFF.

The rearrangement links TRBV27 to TRBJ2-3, with TRBD2 identical over 8 bases. Losses at the gene ends were 7 bases for V and 6 bases for J; bases not matched to a gene: 9. The CDR3 totals 14 residues. Germline V lookup: CDR1 MNHEY, CDR2 SMNVEV (reference sequence). As DNA, the CDR3 is TGTGCCAGCATGATCGCCGGGGGGGTGGATACGCAGTATTTT. It yields the protein CASMIAGGVDTQYF.

In nucleotides, the CDR3 is TGCGCCAGCAGCCAAGGGGGGAGCAACACTGAAGCTTTCTTT. Protein: CASSQGGSNTEAFF. V and J are TRBV4-3 and TRBJ1-1, with a possible D match to TRBD1 (5 bases). The CDR3 is 14 residues long. V dropped 1 base and J dropped 2 bases, with 8 bases sitting between them. CDR1 is LGHNA and CDR2 is YSLEER in the germline V gene.

DNA of the CDR3: TGTGCCAGCAGTTACTCAAGGGGCCATGGCTACACCTTC. This encodes CASSYSRGHGYTF. This chain joins TRBV6-6 and TRBJ1-2, with D perhaps TRBD1 (5 bases). V lost 0 bases and J 6 bases, leaving 8 bases between the germline ends. The CDR3 contains 13 residues. Germline V gene sequence: CDR1 MNHNY, CDR2 SVGAGI (reference sequence).